This T cell receptor beta chain originates from a study of cytomegalovirus exposure and HLA in healthy donors (dated by TCRdb to about 2017). Background for the entire study: According to an earlier analysis of several hundred of the donors, about 190 million T cells yielded roughly 100 million unique TCR beta sequences and approximately 300 Gb of sequence data. An early release covering 550 to 650 HLA-typed donors comprised 300 to 350 gigabases of sequencing data and approximately 85 million unique TCR sequences. Among the roughly 430 genotyped donors, around 81% belonged to the genetic ancestry cluster associated with self-reported Caucasian donors. The study aimed to test whether cataloging public T cell receptors could reveal signatures of past pathogen exposure. The study profiled the T cell repertoires of about 720 subjects by immunosequencing and related them to cytomegalovirus serostatus. Besides the first cohort of more than 650 subjects, a separate validation cohort made up of some 110 different subjects was used. High-throughput TCR immunosequencing, statistical association of individual TCRs with disease status, and machine learning were combined to predict cytomegalovirus infection status. To study patterns of TCR occurrence, a later analysis re-analyzed previously published TCR beta repertoires from under 750 donors and added high-resolution HLA genotyping. Rather than using new phenotypic data, the later analysis identified candidate immune exposures from TCR beta sequences and from how often those sequences occurred across donors. An earlier analysis of about 600 of the donors used high-throughput TCR beta sequencing to judge whether each TCR beta V gene segment behaved as functional or pseudogenic. Donor age, sex, ethnicity and CMV serostatus were compiled alongside the repertoire data. In a later genetic analysis, genome-wide SNP genotypes for about three fifths of the roughly 670 donors were used, and that subset was treated as a discovery cohort. All discovery cohort repertoires had been generated on a single sequencing platform. Both class I and class II loci were covered by HLA typing, at four-digit resolution. Typing coverage varied by locus: roughly 629-640 donors for A, B, C, DRB1 and DQB1; more than 500 for DQA1; about 590 for DPA1; 450 to 480 for DPB1. Because of strong linkage in the cohort, roughly five DR-DQ haplotypes were treated as single units for association and clustering. Among 300 to 500 genotyped donors of the cohort, an average of roughly 230,000 unique TCR beta nucleotide sequences was sequenced per donor, of which approximately 18% were non-productive.

Comment on this clone: Its antigen is still unknown. No base quality information exists; no much larger clone differs at one position.

The cohort comprised fewer than 750 healthy bone marrow donors. At the time of sampling, every cohort member was nominally healthy, though immune exposures that went unrecorded were likely present. The donor tested CMV seronegative and was one of the 352 seronegative cohort members. A peripheral blood sample was collected from each donor, and TCR beta sequencing was performed on peripheral blood mononuclear cells. The Qiagen DNeasy Blood Extraction Kit was used to extract genomic DNA from the blood cell samples. Libraries were made using the immunoSEQ multiplex PCR assay. For the multiplex PCR, a mixture combining 60 forward primers for TCR Vbeta segments and 13 reverse primers for TCR Jbeta segments was used. The CDR3 region of rearranged TCR beta genes was amplified from genomic DNA by a multiplex PCR assay. The amplified TCR beta libraries were sequenced on the Illumina HiSeq System as 87-base-pair reads. In the source study's methods: A later analysis tallied around 82 million unique TCR beta chains across the 550 to 850 repertoires, and around 12 million of those chains were shared by two or more donors. Raw reads were error-corrected and collapsed into unique sequences by a nearest-neighbor algorithm in which closely related sequences were merged to remove PCR and sequencing errors. Alignment of CDR3 sequences to IMGT reference sequences was used to assign V, D and J gene segments. For a sequence to be retained, a match of at least six nucleotides was required to both a V gene segment and a J gene segment. A rearrangement was called productive if the CDR3 had no stop codons and remained in frame with V and J, and every other rearrangement was called non-productive. Following IMGT convention, CDR3 was defined as the stretch from the second conserved V-encoded cysteine to the conserved J-encoded phenylalanine. The earlier analysis of fewer than 750 of the donors excluded sequences that lacked an unambiguous match to a single V gene segment. An earlier analysis of 587 of the donors called V segments functional above 56.7% productive rearrangements and segregating when the between-donor standard deviation exceeded 5%. To diagnose cytomegalovirus status from the catalog of TCR beta chain sequences, a statistical classification framework was built. V and J gene assignment, in a later analysis, came from comparing TCR nucleotide sequences with IMGT/GENE-DB human TR gene sequences. In a later analysis, CDR3 sequences and most-parsimonious VDJ recombination scenarios were assigned using the TCRdist pipeline. A later analysis defined each TCR beta chain by its CDR3 amino acid sequence plus V-gene family, and excluded reads lacking a unique V-gene family. A later analysis removed 500 to 600 highly shared, low-generation-probability nucleotide sequences to deal with suspected cross-contamination and a sequencing artifact. In a later analysis, a clonal expansion index was calculated for each public chain from normalized within-repertoire ranks of inferred template counts. A later analysis computed generation probabilities with a VDJ recombination model fitted to out-of-frame rearrangements, and checked the results against IGoR. Hypergeometric tests were used in a later analysis to score TCR-TCR, TCR-HLA and TCR-CMV co-occurrence, with a repertoire-size bias correction applied to the TCR pairs. To estimate false discovery rates, a later analysis permuted the HLA or CMV assignments 20 times. In a later analysis, co-occurring TCRs were grouped using DBSCAN, with TCRdist sequence similarity added in when clustering inside HLA-allele-positive subsets. Repertoires with fewer than 30,000 or more than 120,000 public chains, plus five repertoires with anomalous nucleotide sharing, were excluded from co-occurrence clustering. TCRdb's version of the immuneACCESS table is confined to in-frame rearrangements and falls short of the full clone set. An unresolved V gene accounts for under half of the shortfall where checked; the remainder is of unknown origin. V, J and clone size were drawn from that table, and D and trimming were deduced from the DNA. The sample profile shows about 110,000 clones; around 80% of them were found once. The ten largest clonotypes hold 3% to 4% of the sample.

V is cut back by 6 bases and J by 7 bases, with 14 bases in the junction unmatched. Taken from the germline V gene, the CDR1 and CDR2 loops are KGHSH and LQKENI. The CDR3 holds 15 amino acids from the cysteine to the phenylalanine. Only the CDR3 part of the read is kept: 45 bases, read in frame from the first base. Overall study results and their limits: For the cohort, immune exposure information was limited to CMV serostatus. Only TCR beta chains were sequenced in this cohort, and the absence of alpha or paired-chain data limited detectable features. The presence/absence analyses assumed that sequencing depth was roughly uniform across donors, and that assumption may not be true. Compared with the roughly 670-donor mean, donors in an Asian-associated ancestry cluster had fewer N-insertions in productive TCRs, according to a later genetic analysis. Most TCR sequences were seen in very few donors, while some public TCRs were found in many individuals. In a later genetic analysis, a missense DCLRE1C variant was associated with V-gene and J-gene trimming of TCR beta chains, and the association was replicated in an independent cohort. Over 15 rarely observed V segments, including chromosome 9 orphons, were excluded from the earlier analysis of several hundred of the donors because counts were too low. A later analysis found that most CMV-associated TCR beta chains appeared HLA-restricted, with HLA associations seemingly driven largely by CMV exposure. A further reported finding was that TCR beta sequences accurately predicted the HLA-A and HLA-B alleles for most subjects in the first cohort. Several of the top co-occurrence clusters appeared to be linked to parvovirus B19, influenza, CMV and Epstein-Barr virus, according to a later analysis. Specific HLA alleles were associated with more than 15,000 TCR beta sequences at a false discovery rate of 0.05 in a later analysis. The study gave a list of 150 to 200 TCR beta chains associated with cytomegalovirus. A few of the identified cytomegalovirus-associated TCR beta chains were confirmed in vitro to be specific for cytomegalovirus antigens. Some IMGT-functional V segments, including TRBV6-2 and TRBV6-3, could not be told apart with the 87-base-pair reads, so those segments were excluded. When HLA alleles, especially DR and DQ, strongly co-occurred, TCR associations were difficult to assign to individual alleles. In an earlier analysis of about 540 of the donors, most TCR beta V segments were observed in productive rearrangements about 87% or about 30% of the time, broadly matching IMGT annotations. The authors suggested that the approach could potentially be generalized to other disease states and immunological phenotypes. Because HLA typing was unavailable for some donors at each locus, only the typed subset was used in association tests. In a later analysis, TCR association rates were found to vary across HLA loci, with the most associated TCRs seen for DRB1 alleles and the fewest for HLA-C alleles. Correlated functional status among segregating V segments might be attributable to linkage disequilibrium, but an unknown experimental factor could not be ruled out. A cluster of highly shared sequence variants was judged likely to be a technical artifact of the sequencing pipeline. Compared with equally common non-associated chains, HLA-associated TCR beta chains in a later analysis were more clonally expanded and had lower generation probabilities. The classifier was reported to diagnose cytomegalovirus status with high specificity and sensitivity in both the original cohort and the validation cohort.

The origin of this receptor is a man in his fifties or sixties in good health and CMV-seronegative. The specimen sequenced was PBMCs. The sequence joins TRBV18 to TRBJ2-7; TRBD1 aligns with 8 central bases. The nucleotide sequence is TGTGCCAGCTCTTCCTACGCCCAGGGGGCAAGGGAGCAGTACTTC. It is translated as CASSSYAQGAREQYF.